The text below deals with one T cell receptor (beta chain). The PCR made use of 60 Vbeta and 13 Jbeta primers. The method was immunoSEQ multiplex PCR; TCRdb's version includes in-frame clones alone and lacks a portion of them. The table shows about 180,000 clones, with roughly 84% occurring only once. The CDR3 is 17 amino acids. In germline, CDR1 is SGHRS, CDR2 YFSETQ. V shed 0 bases and J 0 bases; nucleotides not matched to a gene: 8. The data belong to a study of cytomegalovirus exposure and HLA in healthy donors. For the study at large: When 398 donors were genotyped, roughly four fifths of them were found to fall in the Caucasian-associated ancestry cluster.

Source material: PBMCs. The chain recombines TRBV5-1 with TRBJ2-5, with 7 bases lining up with TRBD1. The origin of this receptor is a man aged 25-45 years in good health and CMV-seronegative. The CDR3 is CASSLGRDREYQETQYF. In DNA form, the CDR3 reads TGCGCCAGCAGCTTGGGACGAGACAGGGAGTACCAAGAGACCCAGTACTTC.